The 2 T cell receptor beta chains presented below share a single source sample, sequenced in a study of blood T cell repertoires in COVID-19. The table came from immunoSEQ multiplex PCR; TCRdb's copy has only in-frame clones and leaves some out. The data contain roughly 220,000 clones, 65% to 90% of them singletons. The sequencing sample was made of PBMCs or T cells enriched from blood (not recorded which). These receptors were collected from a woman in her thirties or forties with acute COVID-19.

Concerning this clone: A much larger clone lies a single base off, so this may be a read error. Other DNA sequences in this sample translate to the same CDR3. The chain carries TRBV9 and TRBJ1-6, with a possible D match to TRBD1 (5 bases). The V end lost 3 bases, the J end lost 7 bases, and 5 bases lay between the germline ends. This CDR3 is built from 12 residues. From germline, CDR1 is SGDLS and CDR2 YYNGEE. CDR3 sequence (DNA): TGTGCCAGCAGCGCAGGGAATTCACCCCTCCACTTT. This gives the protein CASSAGNSPLHF.

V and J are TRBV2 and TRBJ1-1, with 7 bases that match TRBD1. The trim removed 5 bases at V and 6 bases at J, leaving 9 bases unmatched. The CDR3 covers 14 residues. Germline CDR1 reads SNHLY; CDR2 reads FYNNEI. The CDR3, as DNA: TGTGCCAGCAGTAGGACAGGTGGTCTTGCTGAAGCTTTCTTT. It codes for CASSRTGGLAEAFF. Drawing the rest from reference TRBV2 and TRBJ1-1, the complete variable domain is EPEVTQTPSHQVTQMGQEVILRCVPISNHLYFYWYRQILGQKVEFLVSFYNNEISEKSEIFDDQFSVERPDGSNFTLKIRSTKLEDSAMYFCASSRTGGLAEAFFGQGTRLTVV.